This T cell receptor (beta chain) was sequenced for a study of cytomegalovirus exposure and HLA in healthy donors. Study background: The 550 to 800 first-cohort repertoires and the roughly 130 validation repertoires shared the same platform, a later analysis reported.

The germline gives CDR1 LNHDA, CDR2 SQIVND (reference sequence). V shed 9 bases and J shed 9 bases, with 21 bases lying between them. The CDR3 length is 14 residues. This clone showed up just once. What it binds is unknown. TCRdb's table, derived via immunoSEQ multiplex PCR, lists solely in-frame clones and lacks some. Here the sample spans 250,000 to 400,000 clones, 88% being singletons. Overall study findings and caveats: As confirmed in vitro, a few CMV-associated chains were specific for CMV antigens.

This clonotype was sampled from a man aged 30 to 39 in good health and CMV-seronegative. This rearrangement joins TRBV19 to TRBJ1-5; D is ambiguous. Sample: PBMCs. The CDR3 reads CASNPGDPLWPQHF. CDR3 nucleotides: TGTGCCAGCAACCCGGGAGACCCACTTTGGCCCCAGCATTTT. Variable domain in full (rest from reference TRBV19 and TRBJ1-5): DGGITQSPKYLFRKEGQNVTLSCEQNLNHDAMYWYRQDPGQGLRLIYYSQIVNDFQKGDIAEGYSVSREKKESFPLTVTSAQKNPTAFYLCASNPGDPLWPQHFGDGTRLSIL.